The clone carrying this T cell receptor (beta chain) was counted many times. Its antigen remains unknown. TCRdb fed the RT-PCR reads into MiXCR, producing one record per CDR3 protein. The top ten hold 2.5% to 3.5% of the sample, which has 450,000 to 600,000 distinct CDR3 sequences, approximately 15% seen once. The data are from a study of response to subunit inactivated influenza vaccine. Per germline, CDR1 MNHNS and CDR2 SASEGT. V was cut by 4 bases and J by 0 bases, with 9 bases left in between. This CDR3 has 15 amino acids. General observations from the study: Authors suggested each seasonal influenza vaccination recruits few new T cells.

V usage is TRBV6-1 and J usage is TRBJ2-2; D is uncertain. Specimen: CD4+ T cells sorted from PBMCs, collected roughly 24 months after vaccination. The sequence was collected from a man between 50 and 69 years old who received an inactivated influenza vaccine. The CDR3 DNA reads TGTGCCAGCAGTGTTCTCCGATCGAACACCGGGGAGCTGTTTTTT. This codes for CASSVLRSNTGELFF.